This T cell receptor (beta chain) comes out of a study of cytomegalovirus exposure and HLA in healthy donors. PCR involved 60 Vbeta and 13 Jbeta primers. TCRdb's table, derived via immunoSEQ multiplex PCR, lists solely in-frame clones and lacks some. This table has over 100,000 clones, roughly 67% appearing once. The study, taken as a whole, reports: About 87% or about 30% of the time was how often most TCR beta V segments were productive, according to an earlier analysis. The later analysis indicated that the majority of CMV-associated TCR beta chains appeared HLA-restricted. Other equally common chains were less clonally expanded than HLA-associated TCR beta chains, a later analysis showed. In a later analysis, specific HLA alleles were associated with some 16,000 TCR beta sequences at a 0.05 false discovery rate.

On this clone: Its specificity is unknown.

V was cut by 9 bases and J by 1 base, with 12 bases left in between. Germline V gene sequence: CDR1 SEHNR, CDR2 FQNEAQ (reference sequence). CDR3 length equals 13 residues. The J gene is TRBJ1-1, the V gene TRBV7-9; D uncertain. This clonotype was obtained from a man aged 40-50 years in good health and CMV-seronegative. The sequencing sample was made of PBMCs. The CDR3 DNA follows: TGTGCCAGTACCGGTCCGGGGAACACTGAAGCTTTCTTT. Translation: CASTGPGNTEAFF.